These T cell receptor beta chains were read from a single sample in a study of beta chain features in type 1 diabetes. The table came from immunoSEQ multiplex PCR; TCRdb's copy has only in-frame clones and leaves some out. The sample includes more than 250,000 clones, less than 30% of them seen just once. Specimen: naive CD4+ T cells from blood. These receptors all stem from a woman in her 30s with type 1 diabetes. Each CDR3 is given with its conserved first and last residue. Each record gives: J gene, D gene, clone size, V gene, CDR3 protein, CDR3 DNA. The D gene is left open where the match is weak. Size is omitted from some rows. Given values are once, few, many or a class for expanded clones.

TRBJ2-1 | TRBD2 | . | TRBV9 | CASSVGASGSELDEQFF | TGTGCCAGCAGCGTAGGAGCTAGCGGGAGCGAGTTAGATGAGCAGTTCTTC
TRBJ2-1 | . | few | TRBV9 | CASSPRFDEQFF | TGTGCCAGCAGCCCCCGGTTCGATGAGCAGTTCTTC
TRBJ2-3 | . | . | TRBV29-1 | CSVDRVRSTDTQYF | TGCAGCGTTGACAGGGTTCGGAGCACAGATACGCAGTATTTT
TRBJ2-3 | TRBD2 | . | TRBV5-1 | CASSPGTSGRTDTQYF | TGCGCCAGCAGCCCCGGGACTAGCGGGAGAACAGATACGCAGTATTTT
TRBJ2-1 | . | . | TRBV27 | CASSRGGASYNEQFF | TGTGCCAGCAGCAGAGGGGGGGCCTCCTACAATGAGCAGTTCTTC
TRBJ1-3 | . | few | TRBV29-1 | CSVLRDSGNTIYF | TGCAGCGTCCTCCGGGACTCTGGAAACACCATATATTTT
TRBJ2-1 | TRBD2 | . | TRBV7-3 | CASSLQTSGYNEQFF | TGTGCCAGCAGCTTACAAACTAGCGGTTACAATGAGCAGTTCTTC
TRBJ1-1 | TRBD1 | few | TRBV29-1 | CSVRPTGTGNTEAFF | TGCAGCGTTCGCCCGACAGGGACTGGCAACACTGAAGCTTTCTTT
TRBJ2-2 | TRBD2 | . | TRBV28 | CASQPRGRAATGELFF | TGTGCCAGCCAGCCCCGCGGGAGGGCCGCCACCGGGGAGCTGTTTTTT
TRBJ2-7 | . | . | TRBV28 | CASQQVRQVYEQYF | TGTGCCAGCCAACAGGTTCGACAAGTCTACGAGCAGTACTTC
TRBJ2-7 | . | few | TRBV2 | CANAQGGEQYF | TGTGCCAACGCGCAGGGAGGCGAGCAGTACTTC
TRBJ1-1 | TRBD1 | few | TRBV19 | CASSIGQAWMNTEAFF | TGTGCCAGTAGTATCGGACAGGCCTGGATGAACACTGAAGCTTTCTTT
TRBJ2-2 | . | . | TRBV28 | CASSFAGTGELFF | TGTGCCAGCAGTTTCGCAGGGACCGGGGAGCTGTTTTTT
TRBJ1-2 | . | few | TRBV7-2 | CASSPTTVYGYTF | TGTGCCAGCAGCCCCACGACAGTATATGGCTACACCTTC
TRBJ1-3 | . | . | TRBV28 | CASSSGQPISGNTIYF | TGTGCCAGCAGTTCAGGACAGCCTATCTCTGGAAACACCATATATTTT
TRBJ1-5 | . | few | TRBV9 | CASSVGYQGNQPQHF | TGTGCCAGCAGCGTAGGTTACCAGGGGAATCAGCCCCAGCATTTT
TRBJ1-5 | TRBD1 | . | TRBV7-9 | CASSTEGQGQPQHF | TGTGCCAGCAGCACCGAAGGACAGGGCCAGCCCCAGCATTTT
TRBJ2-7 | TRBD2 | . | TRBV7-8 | CASSLAFASGGAYEQYF | TGTGCCAGCAGCTTAGCTTTTGCTAGCGGGGGGGCCTACGAGCAGTACTTC
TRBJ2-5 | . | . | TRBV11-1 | CASSEQGTQYF | TGTGCCAGCAGCGAACAGGGTACCCAGTACTTC
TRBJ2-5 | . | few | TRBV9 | CASSPRDWETQYF | TGTGCCAGCAGCCCCCGGGACTGGGAGACCCAGTACTTC
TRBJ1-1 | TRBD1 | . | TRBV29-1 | CSVIGQGRRKDEAFF | TGCAGCGTGATTGGACAGGGGCGTAGAAAAGATGAAGCTTTCTTT
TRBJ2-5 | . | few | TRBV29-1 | CSAFTGVGETQYF | TGCAGCGCGTTCACCGGGGTGGGAGAGACCCAGTACTTC
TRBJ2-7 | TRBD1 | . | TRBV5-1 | CASSSGQGNDPSSYEQYF | TGCGCCAGCAGCTCCGGACAGGGAAATGATCCAAGCTCCTACGAGCAGTACTTC
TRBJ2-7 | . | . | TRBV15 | CATSRGIAYEQYF | TGTGCCACCAGCAGAGGAATAGCCTACGAGCAGTACTTC
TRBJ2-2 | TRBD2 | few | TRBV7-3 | CASSSDSGSGVTGELFF | TGTGCCAGCAGCTCCGATAGCGGGAGTGGGGTCACCGGGGAGCTGTTTTTT
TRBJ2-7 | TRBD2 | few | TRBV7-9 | CASSPLLAGGPGEQYF | TGTGCCAGCAGCCCCTTACTAGCGGGAGGGCCTGGTGAGCAGTACTTC
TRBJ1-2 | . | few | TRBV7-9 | CASSFRGMGYGYTF | TGTGCCAGCAGCTTTAGGGGCATGGGCTATGGCTACACCTTC
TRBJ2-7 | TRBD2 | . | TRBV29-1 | CSVAGTNLYEQYF | TGCAGCGTTGCCGGGACTAACCTCTACGAGCAGTACTTC
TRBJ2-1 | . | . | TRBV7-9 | CASSLQTYNEQFF | TGTGCCAGCAGCTTACAAACCTACAATGAGCAGTTCTTC
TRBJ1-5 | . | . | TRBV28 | CASSDPGTNNQPQHF | TGTGCCAGCAGTGACCCCGGGACAAACAATCAGCCCCAGCATTTT
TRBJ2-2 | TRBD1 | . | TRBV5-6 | CASSFAGGTGELFF | TGTGCCAGCAGCTTTGCAGGGGGCACCGGGGAGCTGTTTTTT
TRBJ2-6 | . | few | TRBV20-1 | CSASGANVLTF | TGCAGTGCGTCGGGGGCCAACGTCCTGACTTTC
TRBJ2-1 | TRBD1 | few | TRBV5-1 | CASSFTTGGYNEQFF | TGCGCCAGCAGCTTTACGACAGGGGGCTACAATGAGCAGTTCTTC
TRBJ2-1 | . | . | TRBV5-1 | CASSFYRAYNEQFF | TGCGCCAGCAGTTTCTACAGGGCCTACAATGAGCAGTTCTTC
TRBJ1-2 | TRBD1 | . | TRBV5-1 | CASSLGETGASSGYTF | TGCGCCAGCAGCTTAGGTGAGACAGGGGCATCGAGTGGCTACACCTTC
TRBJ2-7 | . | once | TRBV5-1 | CASSYATALYEQYF | TGCGCCAGCAGCTATGCGACAGCACTCTACGAGCAGTACTTC
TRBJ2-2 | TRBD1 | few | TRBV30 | CAWSWGTGWGGELFF | TGTGCCTGGAGTTGGGGGACAGGGTGGGGCGGGGAGCTGTTTTTT
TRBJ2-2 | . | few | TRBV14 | CASSQDKTAITGELFF | TGTGCCAGCAGCCAAGATAAGACTGCTATCACCGGGGAGCTGTTTTTT
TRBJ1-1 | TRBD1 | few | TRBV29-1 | CSYLAPGGTEAFF | TGCAGCTATTTGGCCCCAGGGGGCACTGAAGCTTTCTTT
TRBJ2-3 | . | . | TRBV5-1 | CASSSDPGETDTQYF | TGCGCCAGCAGCTCCGACCCAGGGGAAACAGATACGCAGTATTTT
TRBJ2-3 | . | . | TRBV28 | CASTGNTDTQYF | TGTGCCAGTACAGGGAACACAGATACGCAGTATTTT
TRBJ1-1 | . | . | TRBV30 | CASVRQGNTEAFF | TGTGCCTCGGTCAGGCAGGGGAACACTGAAGCTTTCTTT
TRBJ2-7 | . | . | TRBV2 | CASREPTYEQYF | TGTGCCAGCCGGGAACCAACCTACGAGCAGTACTTC
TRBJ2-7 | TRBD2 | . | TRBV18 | CASSPLAGFTYEQYF | TGTGCCAGCTCCCCACTAGCGGGATTTACCTACGAGCAGTACTTC
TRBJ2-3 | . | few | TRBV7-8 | CASSLDRGTDTQYF | TGTGCCAGCAGCTTAGACCGAGGCACAGATACGCAGTATTTT
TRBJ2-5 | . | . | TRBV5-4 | CASSLASDSSQETQYF | TGTGCCAGCAGCTTGGCCTCGGACAGTTCTCAAGAGACCCAGTACTTC
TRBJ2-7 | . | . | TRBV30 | CAWRDQAGHEQYF | TGTGCCTGGAGAGACCAGGCGGGCCACGAGCAGTACTTC